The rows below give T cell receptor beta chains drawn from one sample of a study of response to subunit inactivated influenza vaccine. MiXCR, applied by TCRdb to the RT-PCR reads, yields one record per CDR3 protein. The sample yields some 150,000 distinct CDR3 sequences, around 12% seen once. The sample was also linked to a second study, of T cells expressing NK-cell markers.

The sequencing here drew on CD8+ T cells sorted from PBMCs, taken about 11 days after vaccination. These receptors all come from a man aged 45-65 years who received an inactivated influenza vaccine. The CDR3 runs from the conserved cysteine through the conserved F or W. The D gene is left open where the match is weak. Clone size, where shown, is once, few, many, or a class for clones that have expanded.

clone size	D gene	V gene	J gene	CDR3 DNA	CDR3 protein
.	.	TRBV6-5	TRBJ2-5	TGTGCCAGCAGTTACTTTTACTCCGCAGGGGAAGAGACCCAGTACTTC	CASSYFYSAGEETQYF
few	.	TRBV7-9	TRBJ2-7	TGTGCCAGCAGCTCCGGGACCTACATCTACGAGCAGTACTTC	CASSSGTYIYEQYF
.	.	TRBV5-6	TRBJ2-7	TGTGCCAGCAGCTCCCCGGGACACATCTACGAGCAGTACTTC	CASSSPGHIYEQYF
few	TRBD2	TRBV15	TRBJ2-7	TGTGCCACCAGCAGAGATAGCGGGCCCTCCTACGAGCAGTACTTC	CATSRDSGPSYEQYF
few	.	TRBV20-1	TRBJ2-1	.	CSARGLADFGNEQFF
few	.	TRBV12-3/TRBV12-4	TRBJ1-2	TGTGCCAGCAGTTTTTGGGTAGATTCGTTCTATGGCTACACCTTC	CASSFWVDSFYGYTF
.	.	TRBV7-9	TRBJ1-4	TGTGCCAGCAGCTATCAGGGAGGTAATGAAAAACTGTTTTTT	CASSYQGGNEKLFF
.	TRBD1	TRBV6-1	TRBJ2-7	TGTGCCAGCAGCCTGACAGGGACGACTGACGAGCAGTACTTC	CASSLTGTTDEQYF
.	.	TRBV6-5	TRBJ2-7	TGTGCCAGCAGCTCCTGGAGGTGGGCTGGGGGTTCCTACGAGCAGTACTTC	CASSSWRWAGGSYEQYF
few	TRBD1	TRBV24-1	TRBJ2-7	TGTGCCACCGGGACAGGGGGATCCTACGAGCAGTACTTC	CATGTGGSYEQYF
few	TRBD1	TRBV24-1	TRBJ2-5	TGTGCCACCAGTGATACTGGACAGGCGCAAGAGACCCAGTACTTC	CATSDTGQAQETQYF